The present entry profiles one T cell receptor (beta chain) with its context. One end of the junction is discordant with germline, which a read error may explain. Study processing details: By means of reference gene primer amplification, nucleated cell counts were estimated. Sequencing used immunoSEQ multiplex PCR; TCRdb keeps in-frame clones, though not all of them. That table gives V, J and clone size, and the DNA gave D and trimming. The sample contains 200,000 to 300,000 clones, 85% of which appear only once. The data derive from a study of blood T cell repertoires in COVID-19. Study overall: Samples representing acute and convalescent COVID-19 were sourced from the United States, Italy and Spain. Sources were T cells, B-cell-depleted T cells, or PBMCs; the material itself was cDNA or gDNA.

This CDR3 region has 17 residues. CDR1 is SGDLS, CDR2 YYNGEE, per germline. The sequencing sample was made of peripheral blood. This chain links TRBV9 with TRBJ2-2, with 7 bases aligning to TRBD2. The clonotype was recovered from a woman aged 55-69 years with active or convalescent COVID-19. DNA for the CDR3: TGTGCCAGCAGCGTAGCCGGGGGGATTAGTAACATCGGGGAGCTGTTTTTT. Protein product: CASSVAGGISNIGELFF.